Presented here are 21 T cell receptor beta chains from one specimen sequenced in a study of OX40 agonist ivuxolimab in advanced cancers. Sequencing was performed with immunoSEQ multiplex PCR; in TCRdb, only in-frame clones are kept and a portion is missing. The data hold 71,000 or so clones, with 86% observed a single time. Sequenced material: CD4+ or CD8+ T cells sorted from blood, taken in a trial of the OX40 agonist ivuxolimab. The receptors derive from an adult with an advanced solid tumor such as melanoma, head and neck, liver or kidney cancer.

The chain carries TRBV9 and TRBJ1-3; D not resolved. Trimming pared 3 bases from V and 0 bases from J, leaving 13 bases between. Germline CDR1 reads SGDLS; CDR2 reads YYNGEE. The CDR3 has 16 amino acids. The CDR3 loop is CASSELTYHSGNTIYF. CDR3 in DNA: TGTGCCAGCAGCGAACTTACGTATCACTCTGGAAACACCATATATTTT. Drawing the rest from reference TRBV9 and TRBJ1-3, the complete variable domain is DSGVTQTPKHLITATGQRVTLRCSPRSGDLSVYWYQQSLDQGLQFLIQYYNGEERAKGNILERFSAQQFPDLHSELNLSSLELGDSALYFCASSELTYHSGNTIYFGEGSWLTVV.

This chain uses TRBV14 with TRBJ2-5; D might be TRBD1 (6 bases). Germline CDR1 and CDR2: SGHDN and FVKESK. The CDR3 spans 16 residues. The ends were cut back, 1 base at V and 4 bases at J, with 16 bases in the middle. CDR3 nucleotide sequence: TGTGCCAGCAGCCAAGGCGTCAGGGGCATTGGAGAGACCCAGTACTTC. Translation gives CASSQGVRGIGETQYF.

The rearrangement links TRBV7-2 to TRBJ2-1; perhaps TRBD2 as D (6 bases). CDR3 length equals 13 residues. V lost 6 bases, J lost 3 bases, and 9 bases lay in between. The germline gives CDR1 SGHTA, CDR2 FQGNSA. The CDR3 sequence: CASRVAVYNEQFF. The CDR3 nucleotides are TGTGCCAGCAGGGTAGCGGTCTACAATGAGCAGTTCTTC.

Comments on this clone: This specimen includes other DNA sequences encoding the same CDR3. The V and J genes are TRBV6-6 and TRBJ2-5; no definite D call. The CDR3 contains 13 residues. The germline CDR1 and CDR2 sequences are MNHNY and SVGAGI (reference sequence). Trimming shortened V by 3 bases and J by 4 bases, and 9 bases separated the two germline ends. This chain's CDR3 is CASSYQVSETQYF. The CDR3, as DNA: TGTGCCAGCAGTTATCAAGTTTCAGAGACCCAGTACTTC.

CDR3 region: CASSLLEETQYF. The CDR3 DNA reads as TGTGCCAGCAGCTTATTAGAAGAGACCCAGTACTTC. This chain connects TRBV11-1 to TRBJ2-5; D is uncertain. This CDR3 spans 12 amino acids. Germline V gene sequence: CDR1 SGHAT, CDR2 FQDESV (reference sequence). V lost 2 bases and J lost 3, with 4 bases in between. Variable domain in full (rest from reference TRBV11-1 and TRBJ2-5): EAEVAQSPRYKITEKSQAVAFWCDPISGHATLYWYRQILGQGPELLVQFQDESVVDDSQLPKDRFSAERLKGVDSTLKIQPAELGDSAMYLCASSLLEETQYFGPGTRLLVL.

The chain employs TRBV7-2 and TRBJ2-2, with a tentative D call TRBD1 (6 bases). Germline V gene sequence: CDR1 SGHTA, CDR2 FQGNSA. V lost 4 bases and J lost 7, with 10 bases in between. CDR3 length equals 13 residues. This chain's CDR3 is CASSWDTDGELFF. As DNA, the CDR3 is TGTGCCAGCAGCTGGGACACGGACGGGGAGCTGTTTTTT.

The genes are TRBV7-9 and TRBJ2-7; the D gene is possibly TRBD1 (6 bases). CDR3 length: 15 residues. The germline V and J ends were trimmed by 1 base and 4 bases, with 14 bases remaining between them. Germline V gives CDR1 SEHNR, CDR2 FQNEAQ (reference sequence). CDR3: CASSLEGHRGYEQYF. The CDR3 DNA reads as TGTGCCAGCAGCTTAGAGGGACATAGGGGGTACGAGCAGTACTTC.

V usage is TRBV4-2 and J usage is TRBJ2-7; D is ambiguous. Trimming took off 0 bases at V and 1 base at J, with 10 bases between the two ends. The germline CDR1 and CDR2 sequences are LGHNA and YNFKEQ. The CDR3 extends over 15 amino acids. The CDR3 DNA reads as TGTGCCAGCAGCCAAGATGAAAGGGCATCCTACGAGCAGTACTTC. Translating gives CASSQDERASYEQYF.

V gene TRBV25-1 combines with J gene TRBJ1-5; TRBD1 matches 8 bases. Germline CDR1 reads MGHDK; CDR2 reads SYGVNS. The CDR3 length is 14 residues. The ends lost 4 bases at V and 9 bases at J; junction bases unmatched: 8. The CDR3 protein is CASSAAGGELPQHF. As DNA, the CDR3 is TGTGCCAGCAGTGCGGCAGGGGGCGAATTGCCCCAGCATTTT.

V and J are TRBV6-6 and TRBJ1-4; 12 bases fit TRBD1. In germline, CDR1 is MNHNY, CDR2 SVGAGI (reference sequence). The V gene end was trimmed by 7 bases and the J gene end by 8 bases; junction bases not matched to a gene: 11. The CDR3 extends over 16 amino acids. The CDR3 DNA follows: TGTGCCAGCAAATTCGGGGGGGACAGGGGGCAGGAAAAACTGTTTTTT. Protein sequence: CASKFGGDRGQEKLFF.

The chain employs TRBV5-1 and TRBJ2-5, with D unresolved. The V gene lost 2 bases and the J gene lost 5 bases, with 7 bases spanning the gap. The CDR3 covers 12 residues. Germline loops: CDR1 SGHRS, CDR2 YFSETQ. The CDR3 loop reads CASSFSQETQYF. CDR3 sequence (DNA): TGCGCCAGCAGCTTTTCGCAGGAGACCCAGTACTTC. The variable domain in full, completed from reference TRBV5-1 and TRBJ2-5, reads KAGVTQTPRYLIKTRGQQVTLSCSPISGHRSVSWYQQTPGQGLQFLFEYFSETQRNKGNFPGRFSGRQFSNSRSEMNVSTLELGDSALYLCASSFSQETQYFGPGTRLLVL.

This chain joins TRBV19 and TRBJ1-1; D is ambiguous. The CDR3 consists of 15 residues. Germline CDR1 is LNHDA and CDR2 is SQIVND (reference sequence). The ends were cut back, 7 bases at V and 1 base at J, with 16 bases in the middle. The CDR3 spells CASTIGPGGNTEAFF. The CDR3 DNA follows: TGTGCCAGTACCATCGGACCCGGAGGGAACACTGAAGCTTTCTTT.

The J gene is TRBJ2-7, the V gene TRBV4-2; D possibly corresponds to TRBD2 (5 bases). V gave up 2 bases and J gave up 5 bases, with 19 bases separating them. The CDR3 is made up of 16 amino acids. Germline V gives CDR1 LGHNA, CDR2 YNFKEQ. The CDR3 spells CASSQNPSGNGDEQYF. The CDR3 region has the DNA TGTGCCAGCAGCCAAAATCCTTCCGGGAATGGCGACGAGCAGTACTTC.

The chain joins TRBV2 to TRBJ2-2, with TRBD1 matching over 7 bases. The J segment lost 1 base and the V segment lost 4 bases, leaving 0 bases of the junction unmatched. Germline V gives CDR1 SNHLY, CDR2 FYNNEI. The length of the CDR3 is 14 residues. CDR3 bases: TGTGCCAGCAGTGGGACAGGGAACACCGGGGAGCTGTTTTTT. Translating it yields CASSGTGNTGELFF.

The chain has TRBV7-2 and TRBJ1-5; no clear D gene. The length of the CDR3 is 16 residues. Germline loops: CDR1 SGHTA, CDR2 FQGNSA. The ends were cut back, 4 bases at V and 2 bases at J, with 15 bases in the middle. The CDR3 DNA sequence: TGTGCCAGCAGCTCCGGGGTAGGAGCGGGCAATCAGCCCCAGCATTTT. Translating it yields CASSSGVGAGNQPQHF.

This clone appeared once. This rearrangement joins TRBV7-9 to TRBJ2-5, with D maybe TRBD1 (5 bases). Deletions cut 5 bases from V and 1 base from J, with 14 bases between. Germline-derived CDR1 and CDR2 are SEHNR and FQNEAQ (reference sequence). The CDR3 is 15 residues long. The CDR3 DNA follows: TGTGCCAGCAGCCCGACAGCGATCTTCCAAGAGACCCAGTACTTC. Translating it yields CASSPTAIFQETQYF.

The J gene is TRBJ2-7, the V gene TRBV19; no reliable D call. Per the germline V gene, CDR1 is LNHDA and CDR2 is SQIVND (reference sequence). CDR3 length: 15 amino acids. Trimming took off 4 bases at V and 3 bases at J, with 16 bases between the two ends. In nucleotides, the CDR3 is TGTGCCAGTAGTAAAGGCGTACCCTACTACTACGAGCAGTACTTC. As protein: CASSKGVPYYYEQYF.

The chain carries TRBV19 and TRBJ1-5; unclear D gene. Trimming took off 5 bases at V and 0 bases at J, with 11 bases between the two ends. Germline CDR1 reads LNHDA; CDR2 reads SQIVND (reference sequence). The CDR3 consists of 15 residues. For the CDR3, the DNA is TGTGCCAGTAGTGAAGGAACCGTTAGCAATCAGCCCCAGCATTTT. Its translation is CASSEGTVSNQPQHF.

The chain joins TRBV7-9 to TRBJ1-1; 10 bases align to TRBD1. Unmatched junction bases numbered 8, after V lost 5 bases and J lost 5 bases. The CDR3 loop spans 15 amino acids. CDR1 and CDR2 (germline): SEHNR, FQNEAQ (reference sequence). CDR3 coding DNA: TGTGCCAGCAGCACCGGGACAGGGGTCAGGACTGAAGCTTTCTTT. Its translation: CASSTGTGVRTEAFF.

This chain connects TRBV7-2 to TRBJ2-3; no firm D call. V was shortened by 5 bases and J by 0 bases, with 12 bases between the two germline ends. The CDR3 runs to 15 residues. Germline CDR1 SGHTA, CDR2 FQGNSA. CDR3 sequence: CASSTRTYSTDTQYF. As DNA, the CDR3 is TGTGCCAGCAGCACCCGGACGTACAGCACAGATACGCAGTATTTT.

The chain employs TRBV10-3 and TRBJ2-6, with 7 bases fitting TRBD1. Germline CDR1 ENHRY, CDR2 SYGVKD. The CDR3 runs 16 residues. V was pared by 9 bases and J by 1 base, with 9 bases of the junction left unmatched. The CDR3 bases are TGTGCCATAACCGGGACAGCAACATCTGGGGCCAACGTCCTGACTTTC. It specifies CAITGTATSGANVLTF.